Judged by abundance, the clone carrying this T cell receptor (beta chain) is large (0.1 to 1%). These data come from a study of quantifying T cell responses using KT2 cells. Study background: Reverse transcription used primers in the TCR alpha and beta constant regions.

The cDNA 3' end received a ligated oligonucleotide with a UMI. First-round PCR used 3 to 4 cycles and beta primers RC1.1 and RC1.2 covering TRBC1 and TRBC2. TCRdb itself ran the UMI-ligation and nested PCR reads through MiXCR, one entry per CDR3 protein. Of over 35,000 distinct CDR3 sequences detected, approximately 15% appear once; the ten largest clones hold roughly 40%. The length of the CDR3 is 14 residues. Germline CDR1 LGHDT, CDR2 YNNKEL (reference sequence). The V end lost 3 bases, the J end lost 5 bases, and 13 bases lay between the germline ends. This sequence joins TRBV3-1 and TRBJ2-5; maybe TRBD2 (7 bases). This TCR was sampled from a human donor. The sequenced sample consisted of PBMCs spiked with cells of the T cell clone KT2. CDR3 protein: CASSQEGRGETQYF. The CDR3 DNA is TGTGCCAGCAGCCAGGAGGGGAGGGGGGAGACCCAGTACTTC.